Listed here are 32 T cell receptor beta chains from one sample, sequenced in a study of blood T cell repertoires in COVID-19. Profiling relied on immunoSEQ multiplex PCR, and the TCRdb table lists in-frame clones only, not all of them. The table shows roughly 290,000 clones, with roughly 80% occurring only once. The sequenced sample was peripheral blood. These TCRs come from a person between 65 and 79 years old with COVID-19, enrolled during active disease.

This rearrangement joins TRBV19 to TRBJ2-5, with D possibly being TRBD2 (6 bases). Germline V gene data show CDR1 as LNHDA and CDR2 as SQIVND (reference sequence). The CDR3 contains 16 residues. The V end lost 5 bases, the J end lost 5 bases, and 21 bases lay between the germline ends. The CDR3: CASSVRRGATGETQYF. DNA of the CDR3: TGTGCCAGTAGTGTCCGGAGGGGCGCGACCGGGGAGACCCAGTACTTC.

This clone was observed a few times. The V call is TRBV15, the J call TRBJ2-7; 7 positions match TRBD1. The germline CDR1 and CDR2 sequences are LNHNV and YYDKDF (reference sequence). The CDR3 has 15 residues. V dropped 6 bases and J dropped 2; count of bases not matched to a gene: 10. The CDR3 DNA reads TGTGCCACCAGACAGGGGAGCGCCGAAGCCTACGAGCAGTACTTC. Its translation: CATRQGSAEAYEQYF.

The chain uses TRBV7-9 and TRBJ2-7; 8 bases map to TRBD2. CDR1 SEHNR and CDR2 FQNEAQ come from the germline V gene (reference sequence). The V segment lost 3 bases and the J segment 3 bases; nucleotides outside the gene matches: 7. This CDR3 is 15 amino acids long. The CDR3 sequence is CASSFFSGTNYEQYF. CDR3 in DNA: TGTGCCAGCAGCTTCTTTAGCGGGACCAACTACGAGCAGTACTTC.

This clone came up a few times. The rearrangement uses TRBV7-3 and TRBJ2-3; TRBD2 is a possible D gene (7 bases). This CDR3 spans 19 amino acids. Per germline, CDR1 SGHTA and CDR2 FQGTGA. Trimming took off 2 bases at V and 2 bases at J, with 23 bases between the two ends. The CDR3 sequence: CASSLRLIGRGALTDTQYF. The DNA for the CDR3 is TGTGCCAGCAGCTTACGGTTGATAGGTCGGGGGGCCCTCACAGATACGCAGTATTTT.

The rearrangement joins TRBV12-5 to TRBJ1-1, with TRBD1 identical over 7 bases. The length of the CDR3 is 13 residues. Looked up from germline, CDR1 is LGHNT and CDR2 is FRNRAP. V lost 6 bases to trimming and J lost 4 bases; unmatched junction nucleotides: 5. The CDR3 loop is CASGPGQLTEAFF. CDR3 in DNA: TGTGCTAGTGGCCCGGGACAGCTCACTGAAGCTTTCTTT.

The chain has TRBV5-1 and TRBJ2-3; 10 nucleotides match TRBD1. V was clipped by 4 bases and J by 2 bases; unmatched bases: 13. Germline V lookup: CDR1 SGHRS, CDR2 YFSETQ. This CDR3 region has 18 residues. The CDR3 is CASSGTGDRVGNTDTQYF. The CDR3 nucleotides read TGCGCCAGCAGCGGGACAGGGGATCGTGTGGGAAACACAGATACGCAGTATTTT. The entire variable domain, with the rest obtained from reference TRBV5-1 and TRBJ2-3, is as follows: KAGVTQTPRYLIKTRGQQVTLSCSPISGHRSVSWYQQTPGQGLQFLFEYFSETQRNKGNFPGRFSGRQFSNSRSEMNVSTLELGDSALYLCASSGTGDRVGNTDTQYFGPGTRLTVL.

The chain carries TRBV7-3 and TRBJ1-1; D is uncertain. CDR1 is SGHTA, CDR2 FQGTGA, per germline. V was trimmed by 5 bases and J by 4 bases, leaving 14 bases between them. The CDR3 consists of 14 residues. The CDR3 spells CASSHRGLGTEAFF. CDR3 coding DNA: TGTGCCAGCAGCCATCGGGGTTTGGGCACTGAAGCTTTCTTT. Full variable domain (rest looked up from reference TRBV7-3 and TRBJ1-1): GAGVSQTPSNKVTEKGKYVELRCDPISGHTALYWYRQSLGQGPEFLIYFQGTGAADDSGLPNDRFFAVRPEGSVSTLKIQRTERGDSAVYLCASSHRGLGTEAFFGQGTRLTVV.

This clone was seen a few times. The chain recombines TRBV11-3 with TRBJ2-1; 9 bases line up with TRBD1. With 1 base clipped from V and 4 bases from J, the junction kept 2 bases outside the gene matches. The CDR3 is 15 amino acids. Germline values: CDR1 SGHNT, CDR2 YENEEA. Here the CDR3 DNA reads TGTGCCAGCAGCTTAGGGGGGACAGGGTACAATGAGCAGTTCTTC. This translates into CASSLGGTGYNEQFF.

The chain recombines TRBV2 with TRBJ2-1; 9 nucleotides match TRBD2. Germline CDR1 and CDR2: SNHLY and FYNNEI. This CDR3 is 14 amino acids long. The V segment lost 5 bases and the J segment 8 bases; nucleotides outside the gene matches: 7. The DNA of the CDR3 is TGTGCCAGCAGTTTTGGACTAGCGATCGATGAGCAGTTCTTC. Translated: CASSFGLAIDEQFF.

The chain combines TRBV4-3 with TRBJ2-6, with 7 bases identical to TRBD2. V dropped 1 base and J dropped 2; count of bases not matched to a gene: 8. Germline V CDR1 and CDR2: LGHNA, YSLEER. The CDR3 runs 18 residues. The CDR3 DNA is TGCGCCAGCAGCCAAGCGGCCCACGGGGGGACTGGGGCCAACGTCCTGACTTTC. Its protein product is CASSQAAHGGTGANVLTF.

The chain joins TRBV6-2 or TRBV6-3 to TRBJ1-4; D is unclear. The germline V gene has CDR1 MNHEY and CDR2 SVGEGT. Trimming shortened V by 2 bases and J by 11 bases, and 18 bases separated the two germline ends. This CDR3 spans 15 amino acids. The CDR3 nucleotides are TGTGCCAGCAGTTACGGAGGGCAGACCTTGAAGAAACTGTTTTTT. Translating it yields CASSYGGQTLKKLFF.

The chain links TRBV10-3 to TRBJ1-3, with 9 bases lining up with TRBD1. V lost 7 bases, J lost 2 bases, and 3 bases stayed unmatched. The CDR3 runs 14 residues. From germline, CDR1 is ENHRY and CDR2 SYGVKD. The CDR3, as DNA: TGTGCCATCAAAGGGGACAGGGCTGGAAACACCATATATTTT. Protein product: CAIKGDRAGNTIYF.

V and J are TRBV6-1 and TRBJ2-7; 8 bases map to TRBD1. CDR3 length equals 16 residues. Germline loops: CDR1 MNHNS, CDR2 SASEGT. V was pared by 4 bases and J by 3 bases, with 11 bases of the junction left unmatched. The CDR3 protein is CASSALGGQVVYEQYF. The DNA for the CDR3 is TGTGCCAGCAGTGCATTGGGGGGACAGGTAGTCTACGAGCAGTACTTC.

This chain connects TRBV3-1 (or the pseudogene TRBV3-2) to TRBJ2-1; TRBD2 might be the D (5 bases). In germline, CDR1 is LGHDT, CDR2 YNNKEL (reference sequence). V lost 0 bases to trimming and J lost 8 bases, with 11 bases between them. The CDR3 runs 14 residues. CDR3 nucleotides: TGTGCCAGCAGCCAAGAGCGTGGGCGGGATGAGCAGTTCTTC. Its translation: CASSQERGRDEQFF.

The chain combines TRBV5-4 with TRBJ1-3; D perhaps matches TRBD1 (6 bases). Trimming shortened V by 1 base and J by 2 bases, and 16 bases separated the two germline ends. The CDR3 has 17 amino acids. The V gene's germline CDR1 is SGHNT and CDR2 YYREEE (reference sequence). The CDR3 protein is CASSLWSGGLTGNTIYF. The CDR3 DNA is TGTGCCAGCAGCTTGTGGTCCGGGGGGCTAACTGGAAACACCATATATTTT.

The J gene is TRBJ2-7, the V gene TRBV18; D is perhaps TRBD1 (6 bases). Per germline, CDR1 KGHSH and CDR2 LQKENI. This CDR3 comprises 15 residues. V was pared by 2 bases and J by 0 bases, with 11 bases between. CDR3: CASSPLLDSSYEQYF. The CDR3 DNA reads TGTGCCAGCTCACCATTACTGGACAGCTCCTACGAGCAGTACTTC.

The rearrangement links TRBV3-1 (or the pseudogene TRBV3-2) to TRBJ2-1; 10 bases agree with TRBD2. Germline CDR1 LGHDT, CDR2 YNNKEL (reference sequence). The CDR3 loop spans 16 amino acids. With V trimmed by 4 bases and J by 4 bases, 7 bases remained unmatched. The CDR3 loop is CASSPRGLARYNEQFF. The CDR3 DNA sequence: TGTGCCAGCAGCCCCCGGGGACTAGCGAGATACAATGAGCAGTTCTTC.

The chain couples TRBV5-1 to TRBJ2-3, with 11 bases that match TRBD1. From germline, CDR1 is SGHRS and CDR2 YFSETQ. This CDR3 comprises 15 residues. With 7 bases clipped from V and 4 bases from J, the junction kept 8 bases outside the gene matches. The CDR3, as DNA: TGCGCCAGCGCCACCCAGGGACAGGGGGCAGATACGCAGTATTTT. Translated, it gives CASATQGQGADTQYF. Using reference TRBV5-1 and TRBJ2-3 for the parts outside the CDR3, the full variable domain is KAGVTQTPRYLIKTRGQQVTLSCSPISGHRSVSWYQQTPGQGLQFLFEYFSETQRNKGNFPGRFSGRQFSNSRSEMNVSTLELGDSALYLCASATQGQGADTQYFGPGTRLTVL.

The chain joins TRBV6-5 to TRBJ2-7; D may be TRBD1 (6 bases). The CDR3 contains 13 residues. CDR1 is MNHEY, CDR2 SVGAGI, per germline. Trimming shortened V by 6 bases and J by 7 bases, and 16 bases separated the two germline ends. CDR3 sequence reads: CASRKGERWEQYF. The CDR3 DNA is TGTGCCAGCAGGAAGGGGGAGAGGTGGGAGCAGTACTTC.

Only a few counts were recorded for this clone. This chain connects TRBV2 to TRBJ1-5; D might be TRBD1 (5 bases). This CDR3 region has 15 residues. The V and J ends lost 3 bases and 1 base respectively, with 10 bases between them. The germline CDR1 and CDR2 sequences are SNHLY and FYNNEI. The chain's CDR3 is CASSDRTTSNQPQHF. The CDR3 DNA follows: TGTGCCAGCAGTGACAGGACAACCAGCAATCAGCCCCAGCATTTT.

Here the CDR3 DNA reads TGTGCCAGCAAGTGGGAGTTGGGCACAGATACGCAGTATTTT. The encoded protein is CASKWELGTDTQYF. V gene TRBV4-2 combines with J gene TRBJ2-3; possibly TRBD2 for D (5 bases). Germline lookup yields CDR1 LGHNA and CDR2 YNFKEQ. This CDR3 has 14 amino acids. V was pared by 7 bases and J by 1 base, with 12 bases between.

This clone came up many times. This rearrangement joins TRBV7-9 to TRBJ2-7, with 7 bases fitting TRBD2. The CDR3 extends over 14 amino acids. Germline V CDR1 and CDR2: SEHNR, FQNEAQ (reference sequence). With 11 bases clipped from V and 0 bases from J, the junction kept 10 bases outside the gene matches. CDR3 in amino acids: CALREVRGSYEQYF. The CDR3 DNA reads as TGTGCCCTTCGGGAGGTCCGAGGCTCCTACGAGCAGTACTTC.

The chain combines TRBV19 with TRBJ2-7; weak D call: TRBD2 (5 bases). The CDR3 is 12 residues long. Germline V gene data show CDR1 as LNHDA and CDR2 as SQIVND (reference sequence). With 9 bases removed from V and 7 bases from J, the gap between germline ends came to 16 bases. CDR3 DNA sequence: TGTGCCAGCGCGCGGGTGGGTCGGGAGCAGTACTTC. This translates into CASARVGREQYF. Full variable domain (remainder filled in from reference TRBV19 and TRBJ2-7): DGGITQSPKYLFRKEGQNVTLSCEQNLNHDAMYWYRQDPGQGLRLIYYSQIVNDFQKGDIAEGYSVSREKKESFPLTVTSAQKNPTAFYLCASARVGREQYFGPGTRLTVT.

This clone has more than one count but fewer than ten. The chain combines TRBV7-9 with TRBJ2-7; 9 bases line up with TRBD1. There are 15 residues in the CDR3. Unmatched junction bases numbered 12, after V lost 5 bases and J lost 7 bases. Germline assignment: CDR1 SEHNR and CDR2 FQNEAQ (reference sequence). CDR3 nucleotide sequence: TGTGCCAGCAGCGCAGCCGGACAGGGGTTTTCGGAGCAGTACTTC. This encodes CASSAAGQGFSEQYF.

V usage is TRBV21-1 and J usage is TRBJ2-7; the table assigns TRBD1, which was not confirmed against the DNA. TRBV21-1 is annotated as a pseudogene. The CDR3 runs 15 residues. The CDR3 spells CASSTDTGARYEQYF. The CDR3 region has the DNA TGTGCCAGCAGCACCGACACAGGGGCACGCTACGAGCAGTACTTC.

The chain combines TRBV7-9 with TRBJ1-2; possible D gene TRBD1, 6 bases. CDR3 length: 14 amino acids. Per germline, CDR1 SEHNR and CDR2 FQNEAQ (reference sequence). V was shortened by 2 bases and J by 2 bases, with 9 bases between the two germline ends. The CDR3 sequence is CASSLNDRNYGYTF. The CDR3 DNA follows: TGTGCCAGCAGCTTAAACGACAGGAACTATGGCTACACCTTC. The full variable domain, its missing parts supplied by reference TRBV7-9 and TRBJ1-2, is DTGVSQNPRHKITKRGQNVTFRCDPISEHNRLYWYRQTLGQGPEFLTYFQNEAQLEKSRLLSDRFSAERPKGSFSTLEIQRTEQGDSAMYLCASSLNDRNYGYTFGSGTRLTVV.

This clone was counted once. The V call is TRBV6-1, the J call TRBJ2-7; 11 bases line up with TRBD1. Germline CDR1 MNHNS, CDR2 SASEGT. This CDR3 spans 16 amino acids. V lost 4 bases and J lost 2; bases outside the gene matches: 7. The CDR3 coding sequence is TGTGCCAGCAGTGTTAGGAGGGGACAGGGGGCCTACGAGCAGTACTTC. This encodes CASSVRRGQGAYEQYF.

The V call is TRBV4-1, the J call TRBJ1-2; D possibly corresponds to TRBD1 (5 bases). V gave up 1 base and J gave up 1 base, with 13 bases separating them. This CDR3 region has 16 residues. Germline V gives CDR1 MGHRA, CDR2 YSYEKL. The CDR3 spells CASSQAMEGHNYGYTF. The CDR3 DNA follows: TGCGCCAGCAGCCAAGCCATGGAGGGGCATAACTATGGCTACACCTTC.

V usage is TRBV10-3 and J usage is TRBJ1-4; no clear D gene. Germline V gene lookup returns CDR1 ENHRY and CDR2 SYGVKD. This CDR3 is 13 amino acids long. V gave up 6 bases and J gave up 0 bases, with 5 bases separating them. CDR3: CAISRATNEKLFF. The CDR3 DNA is TGTGCCATCAGCCGGGCAACTAATGAAAAACTGTTTTTT.

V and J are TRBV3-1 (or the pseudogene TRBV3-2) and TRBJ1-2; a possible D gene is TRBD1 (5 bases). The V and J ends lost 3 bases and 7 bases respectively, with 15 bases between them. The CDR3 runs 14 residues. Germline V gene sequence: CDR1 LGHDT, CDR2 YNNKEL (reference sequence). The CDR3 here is CASSHRDLTAGYTF. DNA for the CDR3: TGTGCCAGCAGCCACAGGGATTTAACGGCTGGCTACACCTTC.

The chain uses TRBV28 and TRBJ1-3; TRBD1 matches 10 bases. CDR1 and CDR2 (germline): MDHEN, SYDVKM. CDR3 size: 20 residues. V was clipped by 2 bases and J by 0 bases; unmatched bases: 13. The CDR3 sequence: CASSLRGAGQGRISGNTIYF. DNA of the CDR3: TGTGCCAGCAGTTTACGGGGAGCGGGACAGGGGAGAATCTCTGGAAACACCATATATTTT.

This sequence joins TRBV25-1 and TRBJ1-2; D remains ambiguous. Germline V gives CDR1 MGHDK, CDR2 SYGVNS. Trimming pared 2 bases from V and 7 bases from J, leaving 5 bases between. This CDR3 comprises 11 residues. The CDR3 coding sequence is TGTGCCAGCAGTGAAAGCCTTGGCTACACCTTC. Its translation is CASSESLGYTF.